A single sample gave rise to the 2 T cell receptor beta chains below, sequenced in a study of blood T cell repertoires in COVID-19. Sequenced by immunoSEQ multiplex PCR; TCRdb stores in-frame clones only, minus some. The sample comprises 50,000 to 60,000 clones, more than 85% of which are singletons, and 6% to 8% rests with the top ten. Sequences were obtained from peripheral blood. These receptors all come from a human donor with active COVID-19. The donor label of this sample is uncertain.

The chain uses TRBV2 and TRBJ2-3; 7 nucleotides align to TRBD1. Losses at the gene ends were 8 bases for V and 7 bases for J; bases not matched to a gene: 15. This CDR3 spans 15 amino acids. Germline V gives CDR1 SNHLY, CDR2 FYNNEI. The CDR3 spells CASLADRDSIHTQYF. The CDR3 DNA is TGTGCCAGCCTCGCTGACCGGGACAGCATCCATACGCAGTATTTT.

Written as DNA, the CDR3 is TGTGCCATCAGTGTCTCCGGGACAGGGGCTACTGAAGCTTTCTTT. Its protein is CAISVSGTGATEAFF. The genes are TRBV10-3 and TRBJ1-1; TRBD1 aligns across 10 bases. The V gene's germline CDR1 is ENHRY and CDR2 SYGVKD. Trimming at V came to 4 bases and at J to 5 bases, leaving 7 bases not matched to a gene. CDR3 length: 15 amino acids.